This T cell receptor (beta chain) was profiled in a study of blood T cells in healthy people across ages. A J-beta primer mix and a sample-barcoded 5' primer were used in a second PCR of roughly 7 to 12 cycles. TCRdb ran MiXCR on the 5' RACE reads and lists one entry per CDR3 protein. Of approximately 900,000 distinct CDR3 sequences in the sample, about 27% are singletons; the top ten hold 9.5% to 13%. This clonotype was seen a few times. Between the trimmed V and J ends, which lost 3 bases and 0 bases, there was a span of 9 bases. CDR1 is SNHLY and CDR2 is FYNNEI in the germline V gene. The CDR3 totals 15 residues. This same sample was also part of a study on T cells of mothers and their children. That source notes: A few healthy Caucasian mothers, along with their six children, served as the donors.

Sample: blood. The V gene is TRBV2, the J gene TRBJ1-5; unclear D gene. The sequence was collected from a woman in her thirties or forties in good health. CDR3 sequence (DNA): TGTGCCAGCAGTGACGGTGTAACTAGCAATCAGCCCCAGCATTTT. It yields the protein CASSDGVTSNQPQHF.